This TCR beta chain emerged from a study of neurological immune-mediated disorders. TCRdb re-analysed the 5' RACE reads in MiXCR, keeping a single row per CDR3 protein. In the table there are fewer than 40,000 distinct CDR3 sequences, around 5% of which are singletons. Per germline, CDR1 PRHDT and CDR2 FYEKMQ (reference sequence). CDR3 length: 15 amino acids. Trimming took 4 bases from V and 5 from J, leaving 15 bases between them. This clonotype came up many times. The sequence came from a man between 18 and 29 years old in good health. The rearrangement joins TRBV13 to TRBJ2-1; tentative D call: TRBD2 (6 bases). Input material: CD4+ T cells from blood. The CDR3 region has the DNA TGTGCCAGCAGCTCCGCCGCGGGGCGTAACAATGAGCAGTTCTTC. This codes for CASSSAAGRNNEQFF.